The 19 T cell receptor beta chains below all came from one sample that was sequenced in a study of regulatory T cells in long-lasting Graves disease (dated by TCRdb to about 2021). This specimen's time point label, interpreted: newly diagnosed GD, antithyroid drugs for less than 3 months. RNA was extracted from PBMCs in TRIzol for both TCR sequencing and RNA sequencing. Libraries were made using multiplex PCR. Sequencing instrument: Illumina HiSeq 4000. CDR3 regions were amplified by Arm-PCR with iRepertoire HTBI primers to construct TCR beta libraries. Using fastp at Q25 and MiXCR, TCRdb reprocessed the public reads and kept productive beta chains. One record per CDR3 amino acid sequence lists the most common genes and DNA. Here the sample has 200,000 to 250,000 distinct CDR3 sequences; 15% to 20% occur a single time. In total, the top ten clones hold 12% of the sample. In addition, the sample was reused for a study of T cells in Graves' hyperthyroidism and ophthalmopathy.

The sequencing used peripheral blood mononuclear cells (PBMCs), collected at new diagnosis, from a patient treated with antithyroid drugs. Every receptor here comes from a woman in her twenties or thirties with Graves disease. Donor details come from another sample of the same person, matched by shared clones.

This clonotype was counted many times. CDR3 sequence: CASSSWTSRETQYF. CDR3 nucleotide sequence: TGTGCCAGCAGCTCGTGGACTAGCCGGGAGACCCAGTACTTC. The chain is built from TRBV7-9 and TRBJ2-5, with 8 positions matching TRBD2. Germline values: CDR1 SEHNR, CDR2 FQNEAQ (reference sequence). V lost 4 bases to trimming and J lost 5 bases; unmatched junction nucleotides: 6. CDR3 length equals 14 residues.

In this sample, this clonotype turned up many times. V usage is TRBV27 and J usage is TRBJ2-3; 8 bases are shared with TRBD2. The CDR3 is made up of 13 amino acids. The V gene end was trimmed by 4 bases and the J gene end by 6 bases; junction bases not matched to a gene: 3. In germline, CDR1 is MNHEY, CDR2 SMNVEV (reference sequence). CDR3 loop: CASSSGGRDTQYF. The DNA of the CDR3 is TGTGCCAGCAGTTCGGGAGGGAGGGATACGCAGTATTTT.

This clonotype was seen ten or more times. The chain uses TRBV7-9 and TRBJ2-5, with D hard to call. CDR1 and CDR2 from the germline V gene are SEHNR and FQNEAQ (reference sequence). This CDR3 spans 12 amino acids. Trimming shortened V by 5 bases and J by 0 bases, and 4 bases separated the two germline ends. CDR3 coding DNA: TGTGCCAGCAGCCTCTACCAAGAGACCCAGTACTTC. Protein sequence: CASSLYQETQYF. Together with reference TRBV7-9 and TRBJ2-5, the CDR3 gives the full variable domain: DTGVSQNPRHKITKRGQNVTFRCDPISEHNRLYWYRQTLGQGPEFLTYFQNEAQLEKSRLLSDRFSAERPKGSFSTLEIQRTEQGDSAMYLCASSLYQETQYFGPGTRLLVL.

This clonotype has ten or more counts. This rearrangement joins TRBV28 to TRBJ1-1; 10 bases are shared with TRBD1. This CDR3 is built from 14 residues. CDR1 is MDHEN and CDR2 is SYDVKM in the germline V gene. Losses at the gene ends were 5 bases for V and 6 bases for J; bases not matched to a gene: 6. The CDR3 loop reads CASSPGTGEAEAFF. CDR3 DNA: TGTGCCAGCAGTCCCGGGACAGGGGAAGCTGAAGCTTTCTTT.

This clonotype was counted many times. The J gene is TRBJ1-1, the V gene TRBV9; no definite D call. Germline CDR1 reads SGDLS; CDR2 reads YYNGEE. Trimming removed 0 bases from V and 2 bases from J, with 11 bases in between. This CDR3 comprises 15 residues. CDR3 bases: TGTGCCAGCAGCGTAGGAGGAGACTATAACACTGAAGCTTTCTTT. Protein: CASSVGGDYNTEAFF.

This clonotype was detected many times. This chain connects TRBV18 to TRBJ2-1, with D perhaps TRBD2 (5 bases). The germline V and J ends were trimmed by 0 bases and 9 bases, with 9 bases remaining between them. The CDR3 has 13 residues. Per germline, CDR1 KGHSH and CDR2 LQKENI. The CDR3 spells CASSPPSSSEQFF. CDR3 nucleotide sequence: TGTGCCAGCTCACCACCGTCTAGCAGTGAGCAGTTCTTC.

Ten or more counts support this clonotype. The gene calls are TRBV18 and TRBJ2-1; no clear D gene. Germline assignment: CDR1 KGHSH and CDR2 LQKENI. The CDR3 sequence is 15 residues long. Trimming stripped 3 bases from V and 8 bases from J, with 17 bases between. CDR3 in amino acids: CASSPARTLYYEQFF. Here the CDR3 DNA reads TGTGCCAGCTCACCGGCCAGGACCCTATACTATGAGCAGTTCTTC.

This clonotype has ten or more counts. The gene calls are TRBV9 and TRBJ2-5; TRBD2 is a possible D gene (5 bases). Trimming stripped 0 bases from V and 4 bases from J, with 10 bases between. The CDR3 covers 14 residues. Germline V gene sequence: CDR1 SGDLS, CDR2 YYNGEE. In nucleotides, the CDR3 is TGTGCCAGCAGCGTAGAGGATAGCGCAGAGACCCAGTACTTC. Amino acid sequence: CASSVEDSAETQYF.

This clonotype came up a few times. A far larger clone lies a single base away; this is likely a read error. The chain employs TRBV11-2 and TRBJ2-7; 11 bases are a match to TRBD2. The CDR3 consists of 17 residues. Looked up from germline, CDR1 is SGHAT and CDR2 is FQNNGV. The V segment lost 1 base and the J segment 7 bases; nucleotides outside the gene matches: 12. The DNA for the CDR3 is TGTGCCAGCAGCTTAGCATTGGGACTAGCGGCAGATAGGGAGCAGTACTTC. Its translation: CASSLALGLAADREQYF.

This clonotype has at least ten counts. The V call is TRBV6-2 or TRBV6-3, the J call TRBJ1-5; D gene ambiguous. Trimming stripped 5 bases from V and 0 bases from J, with 11 bases between. Germline V gives CDR1 MNHEY, CDR2 SVGEGT. The CDR3 consists of 15 residues. The CDR3 DNA is TGTGCCAGCAGTGAATTGGAATTTAGCAATCAGCCCCAGCATTTT. It is translated as CASSELEFSNQPQHF.

This clonotype was detected ten times or more. This chain joins TRBV6-2 or TRBV6-3 and TRBJ2-1; 8 bases are shared with TRBD1. Germline V gene lookup returns CDR1 MNHEY and CDR2 SVGEGT. V trimming: 6 bases; J trimming: 14 bases; junction bases outside the gene matches: 18. The CDR3 has 15 residues. The CDR3 here is CASSPGHYQGAEKFF. The CDR3 DNA sequence: TGTGCCAGCAGCCCAGGCCACTATCAGGGGGCGGAAAAGTTCTTC.

The sample holds many counts of this clonotype. V gene TRBV20-1 combines with J gene TRBJ2-3; no reliable D call. V lost 1 base to trimming and J lost 1 base, with 9 bases between them. CDR3 length: 14 amino acids. The germline CDR1 and CDR2 sequences are DFQATT and SNEGSKA (reference sequence). The CDR3 spells CSARAGTGTDTQYF. DNA for the CDR3: TGCAGTGCTAGAGCCGGCACGGGCACAGATACGCAGTATTTT.

The chain is built from TRBV2 and TRBJ1-1; D is ambiguous. With 5 bases removed from V and 11 bases from J, the gap between germline ends came to 12 bases. The germline V gene encodes CDR1 SNHLY and CDR2 FYNNEI. CDR3 length equals 11 residues. Here the CDR3 DNA reads TGTGCCAGCAGTATCGTCCAGTGGGCTTTCTTT. Protein: CASSIVQWAFF.

In its sample, this clonotype was seen many times. The CDR3 here is CSARAASTGNTIYF. The DNA for the CDR3 is TGCAGTGCTAGAGCGGCTTCGACTGGAAACACCATATATTTT. This chain uses TRBV20-1 with TRBJ1-3; D unresolved. V was clipped by 1 base and J by 2 bases, with 9 bases between them. Germline V gene data show CDR1 as DFQATT and CDR2 as SNEGSKA (reference sequence). The CDR3 has 14 amino acids.

A note on this clonotype: This sequence may be a read error, since a much larger clone differs from it by one base. This chain links TRBV15 with TRBJ1-5; D might be TRBD1 (5 bases). In germline, CDR1 is LNHNV, CDR2 YYDKDF (reference sequence). V dropped 4 bases and J dropped 3 bases, with 10 bases sitting between them. The CDR3 spans 14 residues. The CDR3, as DNA: TGTGCCACCAGCACGGGACCGATCAATCAGCCCCAGCATTTT. Translating gives CATSTGPINQPQHF. The full variable domain, in which reference TRBV15 and TRBJ1-5 provide the parts outside the CDR3, is DAMVIQNPRYQVTQFGKPVTLSCSQTLNHNVMYWYQQKSSQAPKLLFHYYDKDFNNEADTPDNFQSRRPNTSFCFLDIRSPGLGDTAMYLCATSTGPINQPQHFGDGTRLSIL.

Ten or more counts support this clonotype. The V gene is TRBV12-3 or TRBV12-4, the J gene TRBJ2-2, with 9 positions matching TRBD1. CDR3 size: 15 residues. The trim removed 6 bases at V and 9 bases at J, leaving 11 bases unmatched. The CDR3 DNA follows: TGTGCCAGCAGCCCAAACAAACAGGGGGCGAGGGAGCTGTTTTTT. Protein sequence: CASSPNKQGARELFF.

Many counts were recorded for this clonotype. The chain joins TRBV4-1 to TRBJ2-2; D may correspond to TRBD1 or TRBD2 (6 bases each). Germline V gene sequence: CDR1 MGHRA, CDR2 YSYEKL. This CDR3 comprises 14 residues. V was pared by 1 base and J by 7 bases, with 10 bases between. CDR3 nucleotide sequence: TGCGCCAGCAGCCAAGTGGGGGGCCGCGGGGAGCTGTTTTTT. Translated: CASSQVGGRGELFF.

This clonotype showed up many times. The chain carries TRBV19 and TRBJ1-6; D gene ambiguous. With 9 bases removed from V and 7 bases from J, the gap between germline ends came to 7 bases. CDR1 and CDR2 (germline): LNHDA, SQIVND (reference sequence). The length of the CDR3 is 11 residues. This CDR3 reads CARTSNSPLHF. CDR3 coding DNA: TGTGCCAGAACTTCAAATTCACCCCTCCACTTT.

This clonotype was counted many times. The rearrangement uses TRBV5-6 and TRBJ2-5; D gene unclear. Germline V CDR1 and CDR2: SGHDT, YYEEEE. The CDR3 covers 14 residues. Trimming cost V 0 bases and J 0 bases, with 6 bases left between them. The CDR3 DNA follows: TGTGCCAGCAGCTTGGACTCGTACCAAGAGACCCAGTACTTC. This sequence encodes CASSLDSYQETQYF.